This T cell receptor beta chain is from a study of beta chain features in type 1 diabetes (dated by TCRdb to 2016 to 2019). For the study in its entirety: Mean age, gender distribution, total cell number and subset yield were not different between patients and healthy donors. Across all samples, some 100,000,000 sorted cells were examined, and cell number per subset correlated strongly with RNA yield. Regulatory and stem cell-like memory subsets were isolated from only 8 patients and roughly 8 healthy donors, whereas naive and central memory subsets came from all 30 or so donors. The study compared TCRB repertoires of sorted circulating CD4+ T cell subsets between recently diagnosed type 1 diabetes patients and matched healthy donors. Overall study outcomes, separate from this receptor: Patients with type 1 diabetes made fewer insertions and deleted more nucleotides at VDJ recombination sites, implying thymic rearrangement abnormalities. Shorter templates might be favored by PCR, yet because patient and control samples were amplified and corrected together, any such skew would affect both groups equally. Because cDNA rather than genomic DNA was sequenced, highly expressing activated cells could have been over-represented, although no difference in activation and CD3 levels was found between groups. In all four CD4+ subsets, TCRB CDR3 length was moderately but significantly shorter in type 1 diabetes patients. HLA sub-analyses involved small numbers of individuals, so any influence of HLA type on TCRB rearrangement remained unresolved. The naive, central memory and regulatory TCRB repertoires appeared to resemble one another more closely among patients than among healthy donors.

Points on this clone: Its antigen target is currently unknown. There are no base qualities to consult, and no much larger clone falls within one base.

The CDR3 measures 15 amino acids from cysteine to phenylalanine. Just CDR3 DNA is preserved here, 45 bases in frame from base 1. Taken from the germline V gene (reference sequence), the CDR1 and CDR2 loops are SGHNT and YYREEE. V sheds 2 bases and J sheds 2 bases, leaving 11 bases between their ends. The entire amount of isolated RNA was reverse transcribed using the High Capacity cDNA Reverse Transcription Kit, so the sequenced TCRB transcripts were expressed ones. Deep immunoSEQ sequencing was performed on naive, central memory and regulatory T cell samples, with an average of roughly 3.5 million total reads per sample. Sorted cells were lysed in RLT buffer and RNA was extracted with DNase-treated RNeasy Micro or Mini kits, depending on cell number. Each cell subset was processed on its own to prevent cross-contamination, while patient and healthy donor samples were processed together. TCRB sequences were amplified from cDNA with the immunoSEQ multiplex PCR, producing 87-bp fragments spanning the CDR3 region. Sequencing of the amplicons was done on the Illumina HiSeq platform. The paper's data handling went like this. PCR bias was computationally corrected using synthetic template baselines, reads within Hamming distance 2 were collapsed, and singletons that could not be merged were discarded. Reads were aligned against IMGT to assign V, D and J genes, CDR3 length and insertions or deletions at six rearrangement sites. Clonotype counts were normalized to sorted cell number within each subset before computing true diversity and Gini coefficients with the tcR R package. The overlap coefficient, calculated on TCRB nucleotide sequences, was used to quantify repertoire sharing. TCRdb holds this immuneACCESS table with in-frame rearrangements only. Some clones are missing; in checked studies, unresolved V genes explain under half, and the rest has no known cause. The V and J calls and clone size are taken from that table; D and trimming were inferred from the DNA. For this sample the table gives some 300,000 clones, of which roughly 8% were detected only once. The ten largest clonotypes hold approximately 1% of the sample.

A single peripheral blood draw of approximately 110 mL on average was collected from each donor into heparinised tubes. A BD FACSAria II and a panel including CD45RO, CCR7, CD25, CD127, CD95 and CD27 were used to sort naive, central memory, regulatory and stem cell-like memory CD4+ T cells. Every sorted population had a purity above 98%. PBMCs were isolated right away by Lymphoprep density gradient centrifugation and were stained directly, without culture. So that batch effects would be minimized, each experiment stained and sorted samples in pairs, pairing one healthy donor with one patient. The rearranged segments are TRBV5-4 and TRBJ2-1, with a tentative D gene TRBD2 over 5 matching bases. This receptor was taken from a woman younger than 35 in good health. Sequencing input: central memory CD4+ T cells from blood. The CDR3 protein: CASSLRDGAYNEQFF. The DNA sequence is TGTGCCAGCAGCTTAAGAGACGGGGCCTACAATGAGCAGTTCTTC.